This T cell receptor (beta chain) was retrieved from a study of T-cell reconstitution after alpha-beta-depleted transplantation in children. General study results and limits: The origin of high day-60 TCRbeta diversity in some patients lay in surviving recipient T cells and thymic progenitors. Newly produced T cells mostly provided counts and TCRbeta diversity after one year, as hyperexpanded clones declined. Several hundred expanded graft clones reportedly gave rise to the alpha-beta T cells present about two months after transplant.

Preparation of the TCRbeta library was carried out with unique molecular identifiers. TCRdb called the PCR reads again in MiXCR, with one record for every CDR3 protein. This sample yields around 490,000 distinct CDR3 sequences, of which roughly 10% are seen a single time; 11% to 15% belongs to the top ten. Regarding this clonotype: Its matching antigen is unknown.

This CDR3 has 13 amino acids. V shed 5 bases, J shed 3 bases, and the junction held 4 bases outside the gene matches. This TCR was recovered from a female patient between 2 and 15 years old who had a stem cell transplant for aplastic anemia, so the T cells may come from the graft donor. The sequencing here drew on PBMCs, mostly from graft donor cells, taken 180 days after TCRalphabeta/CD19-depleted stem cell transplant. The chain couples TRBV12-3 or TRBV12-4 to TRBJ2-7, with TRBD1 matching 7 bases. The CDR3 region is CASSRDRYYEQYF. CDR3 nucleotides: TGTGCCAGCAGTCGGGACAGATACTACGAGCAGTACTTC.